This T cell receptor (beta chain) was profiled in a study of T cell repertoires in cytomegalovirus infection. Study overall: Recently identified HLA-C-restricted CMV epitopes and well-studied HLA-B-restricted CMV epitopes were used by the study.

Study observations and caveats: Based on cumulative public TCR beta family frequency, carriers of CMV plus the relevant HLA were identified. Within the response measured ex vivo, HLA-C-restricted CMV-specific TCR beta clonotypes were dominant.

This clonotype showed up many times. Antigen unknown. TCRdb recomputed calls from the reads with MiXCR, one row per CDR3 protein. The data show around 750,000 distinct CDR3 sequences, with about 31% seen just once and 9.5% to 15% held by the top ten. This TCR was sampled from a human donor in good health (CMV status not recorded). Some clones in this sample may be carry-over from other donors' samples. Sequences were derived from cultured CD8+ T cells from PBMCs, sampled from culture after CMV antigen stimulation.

The CDR3 loop reads CASSGSGRPDETQYF. In DNA form, the CDR3 reads TGTGCCAGCAGTGGGAGCGGGCGCCCGGATGAGACCCAGTACTTC. V is TRBV6-1 and J is TRBJ2-5, with D possibly matching TRBD2 (6 bases). Germline loops: CDR1 MNHNS, CDR2 SASEGT. The V gene lost 4 bases and the J gene lost 5 bases, with 17 bases spanning the gap. The CDR3 covers 15 residues.